The clone carrying this T cell receptor (beta chain) was seen only a few times. Antigen unknown. The data derive from a study of brain T cells in children with intractable seizures. Whole-study results and caveats: Clones missing pre-surgery may reflect undersampling of that blood sample. Only CDR3 sequence similarity suggested viral specificity, without known HCMV serostatus.

The sequenced cases were selected for having the highest brain T cell transcript signatures. The CDR3 is made up of 12 amino acids. The germline V gene encodes CDR1 SEHNR and CDR2 FQNEAQ (reference sequence). V lost 8 bases to trimming and J lost 6 bases; unmatched junction nucleotides: 6. Some clones are missing from TCRdb's copy, which holds only in-frame ones; the method was immunoSEQ multiplex PCR. The sample lists over 95,000 clones, 94% occurring once. This chain uses TRBV7-9 with TRBJ1-1, with 7 positions matching TRBD1. This sequence was found in a boy in the first two years of life with hemimegalencephaly and intractable seizures. The sample in question was peripheral blood, obtained at surgery. In DNA, the CDR3 is TGTGCCAGCGGATACAGGGGCGCTGAAGCTTTCTTT. Protein product: CASGYRGAEAFF.